This T cell receptor beta chain originates from a study of radiotherapy plus CTLA-4 blockade in lung cancer. This clone was seen a single time. Its antigen is currently unknown. Study findings and constraints: There was expansion of tumor-derived TCR clones in blood after radiotherapy plus ipilimumab. It was early blood T cell clone dynamics, with interferon-beta, that reportedly best predicted response.

J was trimmed by 0 bases and V by 5 bases; bases with no gene match: 10. The CDR3 is made up of 16 amino acids. CDR1 and CDR2 (germline): LNHNV, YYDKDF (reference sequence). This table comes from immunoSEQ multiplex PCR, and its TCRdb copy is limited to in-frame clones, with some not included. The sample contains fewer than 65,000 clones, 77% of which appear only once. The chain is built from TRBV15 and TRBJ2-7, with 7 bases matching TRBD1. The clonotype originates from a human donor with non-small cell lung cancer whose response to radiotherapy plus ipilimumab could not be evaluated. The material was peripheral blood, obtained from a patient treated with radiotherapy plus ipilimumab. CDR3 residues: CATSPIRDSFSYEQYF. CDR3 in DNA: TGTGCCACCAGCCCAATCCGGGACAGCTTCTCCTACGAGCAGTACTTC.